The clone carrying this T cell receptor (beta chain) was found once. Random-hexamer reverse transcription was applied to about 0.5 to 1 ug RNA. The immunoSEQ assay covered 54 Vbeta and 13 Jbeta segments for CDR3. TCRdb passed the immunoSEQ multiplex PCR reads through MiXCR, listing each CDR3 protein once. The sample carries approximately 170,000 distinct CDR3 sequences, around 94% recorded once. This sample was taken from a study of CD8 T cells in Susac syndrome. TCR beta sequencing covered blood CD8+ and CD4+ T cells. Relapsing-remitting disease, either stable or active, was present in the multiple sclerosis controls, who were treatment-naive patients. Negative isolation was used for CD8+ and CD4+ T cells and FACS enrichment for TEMRA cells. The CDR3 loop spans 14 amino acids. Germline-derived CDR1 and CDR2 are SQVTM and ANQGSEA. V shed 4 bases and J 3 bases; nucleotides not matched to a gene: 5.

The clonotype comes from a human donor with multiple sclerosis. The sequencing sample was made of CD4+ T cells from PBMCs. The chain joins TRBV29-1 to TRBJ2-1; 8 bases align to TRBD1. The CDR3 here is CSVGGGTGYNEQFF. CDR3 bases: TGCAGCGTTGGAGGGGGGACAGGCTACAATGAGCAGTTCTTC.